The 27 T cell receptor beta chains in this list originate from one sample, sequenced in a study of cytomegalovirus exposure and HLA in healthy donors. Use of 60 Vbeta and 13 Jbeta primers characterized the PCR. Generated by immunoSEQ multiplex PCR, the TCRdb table keeps only in-frame clones and is missing some. The profile shows about 170,000 clones, around 80% of them singletons. The sample was PBMCs. These receptors originate from a boy aged 2 to 9 in good health and CMV-seronegative.

The V gene is TRBV7-9, the J gene TRBJ2-5, with TRBD1 matching over 7 bases. CDR1 and CDR2 (germline): SEHNR, FQNEAQ (reference sequence). The V gene end was trimmed by 1 base and the J gene end by 5 bases; junction bases not matched to a gene: 19. This CDR3 is 19 amino acids long. The DNA for the CDR3 is TGTGCCAGCAGCTTAGGACACAGGGGTGTGTCTGGGTCGGCGGAGACCCAGTACTTC. It translates to CASSLGHRGVSGSAETQYF.

The chain employs TRBV30 and TRBJ2-1; perhaps TRBD2 as D (6 bases). The CDR3 contains 15 residues. Germline V gives CDR1 GTSNPN, CDR2 SVGIG (reference sequence). Trimming pared 4 bases from V and 4 bases from J, leaving 17 bases between. The CDR3 DNA reads TGTGCCTGGACCGCGACTAGACAAAGATACAATGAGCAGTTCTTC. Its protein is CAWTATRQRYNEQFF.

The chain couples TRBV7-2 to TRBJ2-1; 11 positions agree with TRBD2. Trimming cost V 5 bases and J 9 bases; bases outside gene matches: 6. The germline V gene encodes CDR1 SGHTA and CDR2 FQGNSA. The CDR3 sequence is 14 residues long. CDR3 DNA: TGTGCCAGCAGCCGAGGGACTAGCGGTACTGAGCAGTTCTTC. Protein: CASSRGTSGTEQFF. Complete variable domain (other parts from reference TRBV7-2 and TRBJ2-1): GAGVSQSPSNKVTEKGKDVELRCDPISGHTALYWYRQSLGQGLEFLIYFQGNSAPDKSGLPSDRFSAERTGGSVSTLTIQRTQQEDSAVYLCASSRGTSGTEQFFGPGTRLTVL.

The chain is built from TRBV7-2 and TRBJ2-1; the match to TRBD2 covers 11 bases. In germline, CDR1 is SGHTA, CDR2 FQGNSA. The junction had 4 bases not matched to a gene; V was cut back by 5 bases and J by 7 bases. This CDR3 is 14 amino acids long. CDR3 nucleotides: TGTGCCAGCAGCGTGACTAGCGGGGTAAATGAGCAGTTCTTC. Translated, it gives CASSVTSGVNEQFF.

This clone was observed a single time. The chain combines TRBV7-7 with TRBJ2-2; D is unclear. This CDR3 has 13 residues. The germline CDR1 and CDR2 sequences are SSHAT and FNYEAQ (reference sequence). Trimming removed 0 bases at V and 7 bases at J, with 6 bases between. The CDR3 bases are TGTGCCAGCAGCTTAGCGGCTAGCGGGGAGCTGTTTTTT. This codes for CASSLAASGELFF.

The chain has TRBV19 and TRBJ1-1; D is possibly TRBD1 (5 bases). This CDR3 is built from 12 residues. V shed 10 bases and J shed 5 bases, with 14 bases lying between them. Germline CDR1 LNHDA, CDR2 SQIVND (reference sequence). In DNA form, the CDR3 reads TGTGCCACGGGGCTTGGGGGGACTGAAGCTTTCTTT. Its translation is CATGLGGTEAFF.

As to this clone: Other nucleotide sequences from this sample produce the same CDR3. The V gene is TRBV5-4, the J gene TRBJ2-7; 11 nucleotides line up with TRBD1. Germline assignment: CDR1 SGHNT and CDR2 YYREEE (reference sequence). V trimming: 3 bases; J trimming: 2 bases; junction bases outside the gene matches: 1. The CDR3 is made up of 14 amino acids. The chain's CDR3 is CASSSGQGAYEQYF. CDR3 coding DNA: TGTGCCAGCAGCTCGGGACAGGGGGCCTACGAGCAGTACTTC.

The V and J genes are TRBV7-9 and TRBJ1-3, with D possibly TRBD1 on 6 matching bases. CDR3 length: 14 amino acids. Germline assignment: CDR1 SEHNR and CDR2 FQNEAQ (reference sequence). V lost 8 bases, J lost 2 bases, and 13 bases lay in between. Here the CDR3 reads CASEPGVTGNTIYF. CDR3 coding DNA: TGTGCCAGCGAACCAGGGGTTACTGGAAACACCATATATTTT.

V gene TRBV7-9 combines with J gene TRBJ2-3; 8 bases align to TRBD1. This CDR3 is built from 15 residues. Looked up from germline, CDR1 is SEHNR and CDR2 is FQNEAQ (reference sequence). Trimming cost V 4 bases and J 2 bases; bases outside gene matches: 5. CDR3 sequence reads: CASSSRQGTTDTQYF. CDR3 sequence (DNA): TGTGCCAGCAGCTCAAGACAGGGGACCACAGATACGCAGTATTTT. The variable domain in full, completed from reference TRBV7-9 and TRBJ2-3, reads DTGVSQNPRHKITKRGQNVTFRCDPISEHNRLYWYRQTLGQGPEFLTYFQNEAQLEKSRLLSDRFSAERPKGSFSTLEIQRTEQGDSAMYLCASSSRQGTTDTQYFGPGTRLTVL.

This clone was seen a handful of times. CDR3 residues: CASSETGTVYGYTF. The CDR3 DNA follows: TGTGCCAGCAGTGAGACCGGGACAGTCTATGGCTACACCTTC. V gene TRBV6-1 combines with J gene TRBJ1-2; TRBD1 matches at 7 bases. Germline assignment: CDR1 MNHNS and CDR2 SASEGT. The junction had 5 bases not matched to a gene; V was cut back by 3 bases and J by 4 bases. This CDR3 comprises 14 residues.

The chain combines TRBV6-5 with TRBJ1-5, with 10 bases matching TRBD1. CDR1 is MNHEY and CDR2 is SVGAGI in the germline V gene. The CDR3 spans 14 residues. Trimming removed 6 bases from V and 6 bases from J; junction bases left unmatched: 5. The CDR3 sequence: CASSPRDRGQPQHF. In DNA, the CDR3 is TGTGCCAGCAGCCCCCGGGACAGGGGTCAGCCCCAGCATTTT.

This chain joins TRBV5-1 and TRBJ2-1, with a weak D call TRBD2 (5 bases). Trimming took off 4 bases at V and 0 bases at J, with 5 bases between the two ends. This CDR3 is built from 13 residues. Germline V gene sequence: CDR1 SGHRS, CDR2 YFSETQ. The CDR3 loop reads CASSGSSYNEQFF. CDR3 coding DNA: TGCGCCAGCAGCGGGAGCTCCTACAATGAGCAGTTCTTC.

Regarding this clone: At one boundary the junction diverges from the germline segment, which might be a read error. J is TRBJ2-3 and V is TRBV2, with 8 bases fitting TRBD2. CDR3 size: 15 residues. Germline V CDR1 and CDR2: SNHLY, FYNNEI. CDR3 loop: CASSERGGLTDAQYF. The CDR3 bases are TGTGCCAGCAGTGAGCGCGGGGGGCTCACAGATGCGCAGTATTTT.

This clone showed up just a few times. The chain joins TRBV7-9 to TRBJ2-6, with 8 nucleotides matching TRBD2. CDR3 length equals 18 residues. Germline loops: CDR1 SEHNR, CDR2 FQNEAQ (reference sequence). The V gene end was trimmed by 7 bases and the J gene end by 2 bases; junction bases not matched to a gene: 13. CDR3 region: CASTHPFSGIAGANVLTF. The CDR3 DNA is TGTGCCAGCACCCACCCTTTTAGCGGGATAGCTGGGGCCAACGTCCTGACTTTC.

The chain employs TRBV29-1 and TRBJ1-1; D unclear. CDR1 is SQVTM, CDR2 ANQGSEA, per germline. Trimming shortened V by 6 bases and J by 4 bases, and 12 bases separated the two germline ends. This CDR3 is built from 12 residues. CDR3 bases: TGCAGCGTGGGCTTAGGAGGCACTGAAGCTTTCTTT. Translation: CSVGLGGTEAFF. The full variable domain, in which reference TRBV29-1 and TRBJ1-1 provide the parts outside the CDR3, is SAVISQKPSRDICQRGTSLTIQCQVDSQVTMMFWYRQQPGQSLTLIATANQGSEATYESGFVIDKFPISRPNLTFSTLTVSNMSPEDSSIYLCSVGLGGTEAFFGQGTRLTVV.

The chain recombines TRBV4-1 with TRBJ2-4, with 11 bases aligning to TRBD1. CDR1 is MGHRA, CDR2 YSYEKL, per germline. The CDR3 length is 20 residues. The V gene end was trimmed by 0 bases and the J gene end by 0 bases; junction bases not matched to a gene: 10. The CDR3 spells CASSQEIGQGAGVAKNIQYF. CDR3 coding DNA: TGCGCCAGCAGCCAAGAAATAGGACAGGGGGCGGGGGTAGCCAAAAACATTCAGTACTTC.

This clone has just a few counts. The V gene is TRBV7-9, the J gene TRBJ1-2; D is possibly TRBD1 (6 bases). The CDR3 consists of 14 residues. Germline V CDR1 and CDR2: SEHNR, FQNEAQ (reference sequence). V shed 1 base and J shed 8 bases, with 14 bases lying between them. The CDR3 bases are TGTGCCAGCAGCTTAGGGACAGCCCAAGGAGGCTACACCTTC. Its protein is CASSLGTAQGGYTF. Full variable domain (rest looked up from reference TRBV7-9 and TRBJ1-2): DTGVSQNPRHKITKRGQNVTFRCDPISEHNRLYWYRQTLGQGPEFLTYFQNEAQLEKSRLLSDRFSAERPKGSFSTLEIQRTEQGDSAMYLCASSLGTAQGGYTFGSGTRLTVV.

The rearrangement links TRBV27 to TRBJ2-1; 7 bases line up with TRBD1. V shed 5 bases and J 4 bases; nucleotides not matched to a gene: 5. This CDR3 is 14 amino acids long. Germline V gives CDR1 MNHEY, CDR2 SMNVEV (reference sequence). The CDR3 loop is CASSRQGNYNEQFF. The CDR3 DNA reads TGTGCCAGCAGTCGACAGGGTAATTACAATGAGCAGTTCTTC.

The V call is TRBV7-6, the J call TRBJ2-5; D is possibly TRBD2 (6 bases). The CDR3 loop spans 16 amino acids. Trimming cost V 1 base and J 5 bases, with 17 bases left between them. CDR1 SGHVS and CDR2 FNYEAQ come from the germline V gene. CDR3 protein: CASSLGFAAGGETQYF. The CDR3 DNA is TGTGCCAGCAGCTTAGGTTTCGCGGCCGGAGGGGAGACCCAGTACTTC. Combining the CDR3 with reference TRBV7-6 and TRBJ2-5 gives the whole variable domain GAGVSQSPRYKVTKRGQDVALRCDPISGHVSLYWYRQALGQGPEFLTYFNYEAQQDKSGLPNDRFSAERPEGSISTLTIQRTEQRDSAMYRCASSLGFAAGGETQYFGPGTRLLVL.

The chain recombines TRBV6-5 with TRBJ1-6, with TRBD1 identical over 7 bases. Germline trimming cut 5 bases from V and 7 bases from J; bases unmatched to any gene: 8. Germline values: CDR1 MNHEY, CDR2 SVGAGI. This CDR3 spans 15 amino acids. The CDR3 spells CASSPLDRANSPLHF. The CDR3 nucleotides read TGTGCCAGCAGTCCACTTGACAGGGCCAATTCACCCCTCCACTTT.

This chain uses TRBV27 with TRBJ1-5; D is possibly TRBD1 (6 bases). Per germline, CDR1 MNHEY and CDR2 SMNVEV (reference sequence). V was shortened by 3 bases and J by 5 bases, with 11 bases between the two germline ends. This CDR3 region has 14 residues. Here the CDR3 reads CASSFRGPYQPQHF. Here the CDR3 DNA reads TGTGCCAGCAGTTTCAGGGGACCATATCAGCCCCAGCATTTT.

Only a few counts were recorded for this clone. This chain links TRBV27 with TRBJ1-6; 7 positions match TRBD1. This CDR3 is built from 16 residues. The germline V gene encodes CDR1 MNHEY and CDR2 SMNVEV (reference sequence). V gave up 1 base and J gave up 7 bases; unmatched junction bases: 7. The CDR3 DNA is TGTGCCAGCAGTTTATTTTGGGGACAGCGAAATTCACCCCTCCACTTT. Protein: CASSLFWGQRNSPLHF.

The CDR3 region is CASSLASRTSKETQYF. The CDR3 DNA is TGCGCCAGCAGCTTGGCTTCCCGGACTAGCAAAGAGACCCAGTACTTC. This sequence joins TRBV5-1 and TRBJ2-5; 8 nucleotides align to TRBD2. Germline trimming cut 0 bases from V and 3 bases from J; bases unmatched to any gene: 7. Germline assignment: CDR1 SGHRS and CDR2 YFSETQ. CDR3 length: 16 amino acids.

This chain connects TRBV6-5 to TRBJ2-5; D is unresolved. This CDR3 region has 13 residues. The germline V gene encodes CDR1 MNHEY and CDR2 SVGAGI. The germline V and J ends were trimmed by 6 bases and 1 base, with 9 bases remaining between them. CDR3 residues: CASSLSRQETQYF. In nucleotides, the CDR3 is TGTGCCAGCAGCCTCTCGCGCCAAGAGACCCAGTACTTC.

V is TRBV4-3 and J is TRBJ2-7, with TRBD1 identical over 9 bases. The germline CDR1 and CDR2 sequences are LGHNA and YSLEER. V gave up 0 bases and J gave up 4 bases; unmatched junction bases: 7. This CDR3 is 16 amino acids long. CDR3: CASSQEVTGGFYEQYF. Written as DNA, the CDR3 is TGCGCCAGCAGCCAAGAAGTGACAGGGGGTTTTTACGAGCAGTACTTC.

The chain links TRBV30 to TRBJ2-5; 9 bases align to TRBD2. Germline-derived CDR1 and CDR2 are GTSNPN and SVGIG (reference sequence). V was pared by 0 bases and J by 4 bases, with 6 bases of the junction left unmatched. This CDR3 is built from 15 residues. Here the CDR3 reads CAWSVKGTSRETQYF. In nucleotides, the CDR3 is TGTGCCTGGAGTGTAAAGGGGACTAGCAGAGAGACCCAGTACTTC. Looking up the rest from reference TRBV30 and TRBJ2-5 gives the full variable domain: SQTIHQWPATLVQPVGSPLSLECTVEGTSNPNLYWYRQAAGRGLQLLFYSVGIGQISSEVPQNLSASRPQDRQFILSSKKLLLSDSGFYLCAWSVKGTSRETQYFGPGTRLLVL.

This clone has only a few counts. This chain joins TRBV9 and TRBJ2-5; 8 nucleotides line up with TRBD1. With 7 bases clipped from V and 5 bases from J, the junction kept 10 bases outside the gene matches. The CDR3 is made up of 14 amino acids. CDR1 is SGDLS, CDR2 YYNGEE, per germline. The CDR3 loop reads CASSRTGLGETQYF. The DNA of the CDR3 is TGTGCCAGCTCCAGGACAGGGTTGGGGGAGACCCAGTACTTC.